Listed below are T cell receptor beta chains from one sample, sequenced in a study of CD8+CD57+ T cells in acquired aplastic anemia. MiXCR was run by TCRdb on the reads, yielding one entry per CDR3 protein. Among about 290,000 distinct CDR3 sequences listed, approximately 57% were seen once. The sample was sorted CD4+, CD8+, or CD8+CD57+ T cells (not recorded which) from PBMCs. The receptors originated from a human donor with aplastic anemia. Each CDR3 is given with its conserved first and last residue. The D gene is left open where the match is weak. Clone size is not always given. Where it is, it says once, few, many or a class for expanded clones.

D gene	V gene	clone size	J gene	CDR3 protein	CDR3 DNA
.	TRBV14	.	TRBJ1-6	CASSQVDSPNSPLHF	TGTGCCAGCAGCCAAGTTGACAGCCCTAATTCACCCCTCCACTTT
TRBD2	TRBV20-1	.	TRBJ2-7	CSARRGGRYEQYF	TGCAGTGCTCGGCGGGGGGGCCGGTACGAGCAGTACTTC
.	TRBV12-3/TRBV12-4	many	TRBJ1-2	CASNNPLIGENYGYTF	TGTGCCAGCAATAACCCACTCATAGGGGAAAACTATGGCTACACCTTC
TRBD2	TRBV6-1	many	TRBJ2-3	CASSEAWTSFTDTQYF	TGTGCCAGCAGTGAAGCATGGACTAGCTTCACAGATACGCAGTATTTT
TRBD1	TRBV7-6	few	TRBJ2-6	CASSPTGGTGANVLTF	TGTGCCAGCAGCCCAACAGGGGGGACAGGGGCCAACGTCCTGACTTTC
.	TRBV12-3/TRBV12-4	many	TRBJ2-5	CASKVGDWETQYF	TGTGCCAGTAAAGTAGGGGATTGGGAGACCCAGTACTTC
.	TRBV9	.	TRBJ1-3	CASRGVPGNTIYF	TGTGCCAGCAGGGGAGTACCTGGAAACACCATATATTTT
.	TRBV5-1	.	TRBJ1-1	CASSLLTSTYTEAFF	TGCGCCAGCAGCTTACTGACATCGACCTACACTGAAGCTTTCTTT
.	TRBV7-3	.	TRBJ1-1	CASSRGTNTEAFF	TGTGCCAGCAGCCGGGGAACGAACACTGAAGCTTTCTTT
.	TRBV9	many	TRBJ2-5	CASSVGTLPQETQYF	TGTGCCAGCAGCGTAGGGACACTCCCCCAAGAGACCCAGTACTTC
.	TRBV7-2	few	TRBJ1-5	CASSLVLGQPQHF	TGTGCCAGCAGCTTAGTTCTTGGTCAGCCCCAGCATTTT
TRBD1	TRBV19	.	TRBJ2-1	CASTTTQGVNEQFF	TGTGCCAGTACCACGACTCAGGGGGTCAATGAGCAGTTCTTC
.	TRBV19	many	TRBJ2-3	CASTITRGGRDTQYF	TGTGCCAGTACCATAACACGGGGCGGTAGGGATACGCAGTATTTT
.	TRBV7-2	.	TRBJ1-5	CASRGTNANQPQHF	TGTGCCAGTAGGGGAACCAACGCCAATCAGCCCCAGCATTTT